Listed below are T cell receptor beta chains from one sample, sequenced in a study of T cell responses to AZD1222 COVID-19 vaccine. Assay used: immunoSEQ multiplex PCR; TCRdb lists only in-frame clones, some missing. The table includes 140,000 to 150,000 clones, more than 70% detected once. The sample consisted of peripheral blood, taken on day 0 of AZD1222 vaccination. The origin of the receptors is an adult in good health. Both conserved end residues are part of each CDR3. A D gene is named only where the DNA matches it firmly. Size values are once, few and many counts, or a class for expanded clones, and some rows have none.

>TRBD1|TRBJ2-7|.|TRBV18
TGTGCCAGCACCAGAGGGGCCCCGGGACAGGGCTACGAGCAGTACTTC
CASTRGAPGQGYEQYF
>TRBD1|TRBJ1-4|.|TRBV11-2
TGTGCCAGCAGCTCCCAGGGGGCCGGAACTAATGAAAAACTGTTTTTT
CASSSQGAGTNEKLFF
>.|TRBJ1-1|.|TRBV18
TGTGCCAGCTCACCTTCAGGTCTGAACACTGAAGCTTTCTTT
CASSPSGLNTEAFF
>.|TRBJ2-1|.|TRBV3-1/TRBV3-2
TGTGCCAGCAGCGGAATGAGGGGGGATAATGAGCAGTTCTTC
CASSGMRGDNEQFF
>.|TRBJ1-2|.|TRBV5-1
TGCGCCAGCAGCTTGGCGGGGGTTAACTATGGCTACACCTTC
CASSLAGVNYGYTF
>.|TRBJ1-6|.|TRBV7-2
TGTGCCAGCAGCTTAGGACGAAATTCACCCCTCCACTTT
CASSLGRNSPLHF
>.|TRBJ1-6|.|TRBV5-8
TGTGCCAGCAGCTTCGGACAGAACAATTCACCCCTCCACTTT
CASSFGQNNSPLHF
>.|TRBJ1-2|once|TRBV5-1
TGCGCCAGCAGCTTGGGGGACACCTCCTATGGCTACACCTTC
CASSLGDTSYGYTF
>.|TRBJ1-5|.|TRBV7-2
TGTGCCAGCAGCTTAATGGCCGGCCGTAGCAATCAGCCCCAGCATTTT
CASSLMAGRSNQPQHF
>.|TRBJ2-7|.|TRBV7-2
TGTGCCAGCAGCTTAGCGCTAAGTTCCTCCTACGAGCAGTACTTC
CASSLALSSSYEQYF
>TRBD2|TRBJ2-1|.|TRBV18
TGTGCCAGCTCACCCCCTAGCGGTGGCTCCTACAATGAGCAGTTCTTC
CASSPPSGGSYNEQFF
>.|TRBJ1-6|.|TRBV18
TGTGCCAGCCAGACCGACAGAGGAGGTGGTTCACCCCTCCACTTT
CASQTDRGGGSPLHF
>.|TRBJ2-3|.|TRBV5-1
TGCGCCAGCAGCTTGGCCCTAGAGAGAGATACGCAGTATTTT
CASSLALERDTQYF
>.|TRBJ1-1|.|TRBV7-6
TGTGCCAGCAGCTTAGATCTGGGAGGCACTGAAGCTTTCTTT
CASSLDLGGTEAFF
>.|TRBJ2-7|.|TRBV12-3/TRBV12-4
TGTGCCAGCAGTTTATCAGCCTCCTACGAGCAGTACTTC
CASSLSASYEQYF